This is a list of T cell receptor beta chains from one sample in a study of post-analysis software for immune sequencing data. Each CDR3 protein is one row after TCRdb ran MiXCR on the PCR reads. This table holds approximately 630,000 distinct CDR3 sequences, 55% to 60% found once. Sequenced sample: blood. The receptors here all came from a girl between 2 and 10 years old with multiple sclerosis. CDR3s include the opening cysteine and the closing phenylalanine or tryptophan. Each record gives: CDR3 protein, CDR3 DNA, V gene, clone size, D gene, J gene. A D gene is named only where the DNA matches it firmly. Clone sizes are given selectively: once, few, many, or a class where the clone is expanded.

CDR3aa: CASSLRDRGKANEKLFF; CDR3nt: TGTGCCAGCAGCTTAAGGGACAGGGGGAAAGCTAATGAAAAACTGTTTTTT; v_gene: TRBV7-9; abundance: .; d_gene: TRBD1; j_gene: TRBJ1-4
CDR3aa: CASSQEGLKGTSGRVPSSYNEQFF; CDR3nt: TGCGCCAGCAGTCAAGAAGGCCTCAAGGGGACTAGCGGGAGGGTCCCCAGCTCCTACAATGAGCAGTTCTTC; v_gene: TRBV4-1; abundance: few; d_gene: TRBD2; j_gene: TRBJ2-1
CDR3aa: CASSFSTGRFQETQYF; CDR3nt: TGTGCCAGCAGCTTTAGTACGGGACGCTTTCAAGAGACCCAGTACTTC; v_gene: TRBV7-2; abundance: .; d_gene: .; j_gene: TRBJ2-5
CDR3aa: CGVDHSQETQYF; CDR3nt: TGCGGCGTTGACCACAGCCAAGAGACCCAGTACTTC; v_gene: TRBV29-1; abundance: once; d_gene: .; j_gene: TRBJ2-5
CDR3aa: CASIHRTTHEQYF; CDR3nt: TGCGCCAGCATCCACAGGACAACACACGAGCAGTACTTC; v_gene: TRBV5-1; abundance: .; d_gene: .; j_gene: TRBJ2-7
CDR3aa: CASSPTRNYGYTF; CDR3nt: TGTGCCAGCAGTCCGACACGCAACTATGGCTACACCTTC; v_gene: TRBV7-6; abundance: few; d_gene: .; j_gene: TRBJ1-2
CDR3aa: CSAPLLQSYTF; CDR3nt: TGCAGTGCCCCATTACTGCAGAGCTACACCTTC; v_gene: TRBV20-1; abundance: .; d_gene: .; j_gene: TRBJ1-2
CDR3aa: CAIRGTSGFSTDTQYF; CDR3nt: TGTGCCATCAGGGGGACTAGCGGATTTAGCACAGATACGCAGTATTTT; v_gene: TRBV10-3; abundance: once; d_gene: TRBD2; j_gene: TRBJ2-3
CDR3aa: CASSQGQEYEQYF; CDR3nt: TGTGCCAGCAGCCAGGGACAGGAGTACGAGCAGTACTTC; v_gene: TRBV7-2; abundance: .; d_gene: TRBD1; j_gene: TRBJ2-7
CDR3aa: CASSPAVGTEAFF; CDR3nt: TGTGCCAGCTCACCAGCGGTGGGTACTGAAGCTTTCTTT; v_gene: TRBV18; abundance: .; d_gene: .; j_gene: TRBJ1-1
CDR3aa: CSAIRTSGTDTQYF; CDR3nt: TGCAGTGCTATTAGGACTAGCGGGACAGATACGCAGTATTTT; v_gene: TRBV20-1; abundance: .; d_gene: TRBD2; j_gene: TRBJ2-3
CDR3aa: CSVEAVPEGADTQYF; CDR3nt: TGCAGCGTTGAAGCCGTCCCAGAGGGCGCAGATACGCAGTATTTT; v_gene: TRBV29-1; abundance: .; d_gene: .; j_gene: TRBJ2-3
CDR3aa: CASSTTTGVDQPQHF; CDR3nt: TGTGCCAGCAGTACAACGACAGGGGTGGATCAGCCCCAGCATTTT; v_gene: TRBV6-2/TRBV6-3; abundance: .; d_gene: TRBD1; j_gene: TRBJ1-5
CDR3aa: CASSLDLNQPRHF; CDR3nt: TGTGCCAGCAGCTTAGACCTGAATCAGCCCCGGCATTTT; v_gene: TRBV7-2; abundance: .; d_gene: .; j_gene: TRBJ1-5
CDR3aa: CAISVGPSNEQYF; CDR3nt: TGTGCCATCAGTGTGGGACCCTCGAACGAGCAGTACTTC; v_gene: TRBV10-3; abundance: .; d_gene: .; j_gene: TRBJ2-7
CDR3aa: CASSLGSHDQETQYF; CDR3nt: TGTGCCAGCAGCTTAGGGTCGCATGACCAAGAGACCCAGTACTTC; v_gene: TRBV11-2; abundance: few; d_gene: .; j_gene: TRBJ2-5
CDR3aa: CAVGQTDQPQHF; CDR3nt: TGTGCCGTCGGACAGACCGATCAGCCCCAGCATTTT; v_gene: TRBV10-3; abundance: few; d_gene: .; j_gene: TRBJ1-5
CDR3aa: CASSLWQGGGQQYF; CDR3nt: TGTGCCAGCAGTTTGTGGCAGGGGGGTGGTCAGCAGTACTTC; v_gene: TRBV12-3/TRBV12-4; abundance: .; d_gene: .; j_gene: TRBJ2-5
CDR3aa: CASSLIASGEIETQYF; CDR3nt: TGTGCCAGCAGCTTGATTGCTAGCGGGGAGATTGAGACCCAGTACTTC; v_gene: TRBV5-6; abundance: .; d_gene: TRBD2; j_gene: TRBJ2-5
CDR3aa: CASTDRPDSYEQYF; CDR3nt: TGTGCCAGCACCGACAGGCCAGACAGCTACGAGCAGTACTTC; v_gene: TRBV12-3/TRBV12-4; abundance: .; d_gene: .; j_gene: TRBJ2-7
CDR3aa: CAISVGLSSTDTQYF; CDR3nt: TGTGCCATCAGTGTCGGACTGTCAAGCACAGATACGCAGTATTTT; v_gene: TRBV10-3; abundance: .; d_gene: .; j_gene: TRBJ2-3
CDR3aa: CASSSVPDPNTEAFF; CDR3nt: TGTGCCAGCAGTTCCGTTCCCGACCCGAACACTGAAGCTTTCTTT; v_gene: TRBV6-5; abundance: .; d_gene: .; j_gene: TRBJ1-1
CDR3aa: CASSSTGTHRTDTQYF; CDR3nt: TGCGCCAGCAGCTCTACCGGGACGCACCGCACAGATACGCAGTATTTT; v_gene: TRBV5-1; abundance: .; d_gene: .; j_gene: TRBJ2-3
CDR3aa: CASSLTSGSNNEQFF; CDR3nt: TGCGCCAGCAGCTTGACTAGCGGGAGCAACAATGAGCAGTTCTTC; v_gene: TRBV5-1; abundance: .; d_gene: TRBD2; j_gene: TRBJ2-1
CDR3aa: CASSQESGGHTF; CDR3nt: TGTGCCAGCAGCCAAGAGTCCGGAGGCCACACCTTC; v_gene: TRBV3-1; abundance: .; d_gene: .; j_gene: TRBJ1-2
CDR3aa: CASSYAGDRQPQHF; CDR3nt: TGTGCCAGCAGTTACGCAGGTGATAGGCAGCCCCAGCATTTT; v_gene: TRBV6-5; abundance: .; d_gene: .; j_gene: TRBJ1-5